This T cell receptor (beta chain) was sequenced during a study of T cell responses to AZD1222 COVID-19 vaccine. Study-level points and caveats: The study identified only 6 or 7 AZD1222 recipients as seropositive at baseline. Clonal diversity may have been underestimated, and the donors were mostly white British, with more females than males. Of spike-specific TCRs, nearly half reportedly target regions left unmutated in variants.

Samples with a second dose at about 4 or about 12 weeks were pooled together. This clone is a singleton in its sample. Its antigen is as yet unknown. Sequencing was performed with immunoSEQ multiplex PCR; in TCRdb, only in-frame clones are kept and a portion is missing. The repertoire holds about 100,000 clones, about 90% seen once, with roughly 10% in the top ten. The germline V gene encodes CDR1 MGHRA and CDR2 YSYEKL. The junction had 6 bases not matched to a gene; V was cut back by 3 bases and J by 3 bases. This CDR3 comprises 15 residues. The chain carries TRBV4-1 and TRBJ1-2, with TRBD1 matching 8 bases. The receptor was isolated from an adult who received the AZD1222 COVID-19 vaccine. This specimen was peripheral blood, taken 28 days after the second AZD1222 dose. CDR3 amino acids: CASSHTTGVDYGYTF. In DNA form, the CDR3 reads TGCGCCAGCAGCCATACGACAGGGGTGGACTATGGCTACACCTTC.